The TCR beta chain described here comes from a study of T cell responses to AZD1222 COVID-19 vaccine. Clones were read by immunoSEQ multiplex PCR, and TCRdb kept only the in-frame ones, dropping some. The repertoire holds about 74,000 clones, with 91% as singletons. Notes on the study in general: No repertoire was sampled before or during the peak T cell response, only after it. After two AZD1222 doses, spike-specific TCR breadth and depth rose versus day 0. Donors in the cohort were predominantly white British and more often female, and clonal diversity was possibly underestimated.

This CDR3 has 15 residues. Per germline, CDR1 SGHRS and CDR2 YFSETQ. V was clipped by 0 bases and J by 3 bases; unmatched bases: 2. On this clone itself: Its antigen is unknown.

This receptor was identified in an adult who received the AZD1222 COVID-19 vaccine. The sample here was peripheral blood, taken 28 days after the second AZD1222 dose. The chain employs TRBV5-1 and TRBJ2-1; 8 bases agree with TRBD2. The CDR3 DNA sequence: TGCGCCAGCAGCTTGGAAGGGACTAGCTACAATGAGCAGTTCTTC. It encodes CASSLEGTSYNEQFF.